The following is a T cell receptor beta chain sequence with its context. Its antigen is unknown. Looking up the germline V gene (reference sequence) yields CDR1 LNHNV and CDR2 YYDKDF. The CDR3 numbers 15 residues from cysteine through phenylalanine. DNA for this receptor is not on file. The reads were generated on an Illumina HiSeq 2000. TCR beta cDNA libraries were made by 5'RACE template switching that added a universal primer site and unique molecular identifiers. Synthesis of cDNA was primed from the TCR beta constant segment and was followed by two consecutive PCR amplification steps. Concerning the study's data processing: MIGEC handled demultiplexing of the reads and grouping by UMI, while MiTCR was used to assemble and quantify clonotypes. To exclude erroneous sequences, only TCR cDNA sequences supported by at least two reads were retained. The tcR package was used for downstream repertoire analysis, and clonotypes were matched between fractions using CDR3 nucleotide sequence together with V segment. VDJmatch was used to annotate antigen specificity against VDJdb, with one amino acid substitution in CDR3 permitted. TCRdb reprocessed the reads and assigns one entry to each CDR3 protein sequence, leaving out DNA. Clone size and V and J calls follow TCRdb, not the original study. The table held for this sample gives 550,000 or so distinct CDR3 sequences. The top ten constitute about 3.6% of the sample.

The sample comes from a study of T cells expressing NK-cell markers (dated by TCRdb to 2019 to 2021). Describing the broader study: About eight donors provided sorted CD3+CD56+NKG2C+, CD3+CD56+NKG2C- and CD3+CD56-NKG2C+ T-cell subsets, whose TCR beta-chain repertoires were profiled. Seven of the eight sequenced donors were HCMV-seropositive and one was HCMV-seronegative. The libraries were sequenced on Illumina HiSeq 2000/2500, MiSeq or NextSeq, producing 2 x 150 bp reads. Randomly selected healthy volunteers, three men and five women, were used as the eight sequenced donors. The study at large found these results: Those dominant clonotypes were again the most abundant among CD3+CD56-NKG2C+ cells in several donors, at roughly 25-60.1%. Whether the expanded NKG2C-expressing T cell clones were specific for HCMV antigens remained unclear. For 5 or 6 donors, the dominant CD3+CD56+NKG2C+ clonotypes were among the top 10 CD8+ clonotypes and accounted for roughly 1.0-8% of CD8+ T cells.

HCMV serostatus was determined by detecting HCMV-specific IgG in serum with a commercial ELISA kit. Peripheral blood mononuclear cells were isolated from blood by Ficoll density gradient centrifugation. This sequence originates from a man in his late teens or twenties in good health. Donor details come from another sample of the same person, matched by shared clones. The sample comprised blood T cells: a sorted CD56 or NKG2C T cell subset, CD4+ or CD8+ T cells, or bulk PBMC T cells (not recorded which). The chain was built from TRBV15 and TRBJ2-7; TCRdb proposes TRBD2, but this gene call is untestable without DNA. The CDR3 protein: CATSPGTSGMYEQYF.